These 10 T cell receptor beta chains came from one sample sequenced in a study of CD8+ T cells in alopecia areata. Sequencing used cDNA as its template, made by extracting RNA and reverse transcribing it. Generated by immunoSEQ multiplex PCR, the TCRdb table keeps only in-frame clones and is missing some. The table records some 170,000 clones, roughly 60% of them present only once. The sample was CD4+ T cells sorted from blood, taken at week 0. The receptor set was obtained from a human donor with alopecia areata.

The V and J genes are TRBV7-2 and TRBJ2-1; TRBD1 might be the D (5 bases). Trimming shortened V by 3 bases and J by 6 bases, and 21 bases separated the two germline ends. Germline-derived CDR1 and CDR2 are SGHTA and FQGNSA. The CDR3 is 17 residues long. CDR3 DNA: TGTGCCAGCAGCTTCTTCCCAGGGTACACTCAGTCCAATGAGCAGTTCTTC. Translated: CASSFFPGYTQSNEQFF.

The chain carries TRBV2 and TRBJ1-2; D remains unclear. With 1 base removed from V and 7 bases from J, the gap between germline ends came to 10 bases. The CDR3 length is 13 residues. CDR1 SNHLY and CDR2 FYNNEI come from the germline V gene. CDR3 sequence reads: CASSEDSGGGYTF. In nucleotides, the CDR3 is TGTGCCAGCAGTGAAGACAGTGGTGGTGGCTACACCTTC.

This clone was seen only a few times. The gene calls are TRBV19 and TRBJ2-5; no clear D. This CDR3 has 13 amino acids. V was shortened by 5 bases and J by 5 bases, with 12 bases between the two germline ends. CDR1 and CDR2 (germline): LNHDA, SQIVND (reference sequence). Here the CDR3 reads CASSRSAKETQYF. The CDR3 DNA is TGTGCCAGTAGTCGGTCTGCTAAGGAGACCCAGTACTTC. The full variable domain, completed using reference TRBV19 and TRBJ2-5, is DGGITQSPKYLFRKEGQNVTLSCEQNLNHDAMYWYRQDPGQGLRLIYYSQIVNDFQKGDIAEGYSVSREKKESFPLTVTSAQKNPTAFYLCASSRSAKETQYFGPGTRLLVL.

The rearrangement links TRBV7-2 to TRBJ2-3; 12 nucleotides agree with TRBD2. V shed 1 base and J 3 bases; nucleotides not matched to a gene: 2. CDR1 is SGHTA and CDR2 is FQGNSA in the germline V gene. CDR3 length: 16 residues. CDR3 residues: CASSLDLAGGTDTQYF. The CDR3 nucleotides read TGTGCCAGCAGCTTAGATCTAGCGGGGGGGACAGATACGCAGTATTTT.

V gene TRBV14 combines with J gene TRBJ1-1; 7 bases are shared with TRBD1. Per the germline V gene, CDR1 is SGHDN and CDR2 is FVKESK. This CDR3 is built from 13 residues. V was clipped by 4 bases and J by 9 bases; unmatched bases: 8. CDR3 in amino acids: CASSLIPGQKAFF. The CDR3 DNA reads TGTGCCAGCAGCCTCATACCGGGACAGAAAGCTTTCTTT.

This clone was counted between two and nine times. This chain uses TRBV7-2 with TRBJ1-5, with 7 bases identical to TRBD1. The CDR3 has 14 residues. J lost 3 bases, V lost 5 bases, and 4 bases had no gene match. CDR1 SGHTA and CDR2 FQGNSA come from the germline V gene. CDR3: CASSTDRDNQPQHF. CDR3 nucleotide sequence: TGTGCCAGCAGCACTGACAGGGACAATCAGCCCCAGCATTTT.

The sample holds a few counts of this clone. This chain connects TRBV27 to TRBJ1-2; D gene ambiguous. There are 14 residues in the CDR3. CDR1 MNHEY and CDR2 SMNVEV come from the germline V gene (reference sequence). V lost 3 bases and J 7 bases, leaving 15 bases between the germline ends. The CDR3, as DNA: TGTGCCAGCAGTTTGCGGCAATTTACTGGTGGCTACACCTTC. Its protein product is CASSLRQFTGGYTF.

This chain links TRBV25-1 with TRBJ1-2; no definite D call. V lost 2 bases to trimming and J lost 0 bases, with 7 bases between them. Germline lookup yields CDR1 MGHDK and CDR2 SYGVNS. This CDR3 spans 14 amino acids. CDR3 in amino acids: CASSERGTNYGYTF. The DNA of the CDR3 is TGTGCCAGCAGTGAACGCGGGACTAACTATGGCTACACCTTC.

The chain recombines TRBV15 with TRBJ1-1, with D possibly matching TRBD1 (6 bases). Trimming stripped 2 bases from V and 1 base from J, with 11 bases between. CDR3 length equals 15 residues. The V gene's germline CDR1 is LNHNV and CDR2 YYDKDF (reference sequence). As DNA, the CDR3 is TGTGCCACCAGCAGAAGGGACACAACGAACACTGAAGCTTTCTTT. Protein product: CATSRRDTTNTEAFF. Complete variable domain (other parts from reference TRBV15 and TRBJ1-1): DAMVIQNPRYQVTQFGKPVTLSCSQTLNHNVMYWYQQKSSQAPKLLFHYYDKDFNNEADTPDNFQSRRPNTSFCFLDIRSPGLGDTAMYLCATSRRDTTNTEAFFGQGTRLTVV.

The CDR3 DNA sequence: TGTGCCAGCAACTCTAGGGCCCTTAGCACAGATACGCAGTATTTT. It codes for CASNSRALSTDTQYF. The chain carries TRBV5-6 and TRBJ2-3; D call uncertain. Trimming removed 6 bases from V and 0 bases from J, with 14 bases in between. The CDR3 has 15 amino acids. In germline, CDR1 is SGHDT, CDR2 YYEEEE.